The 4 T cell receptor beta chains reported below all come from one sample, sequenced in a study of preoperative IRX-2 immunotherapy in early breast cancer. Treatment of the sample: preoperative locoregional IRX-2 cytokine immunotherapy. Assay used: immunoSEQ multiplex PCR; TCRdb lists only in-frame clones, some missing. The sample includes tens of thousands of clones, approximately 89% of them seen just once. The sample here was tumor tissue, taken after IRX-2 immunotherapy. These receptors were taken from a human donor with breast cancer.

This chain uses TRBV5-1 with TRBJ2-3; D perhaps matches TRBD2 (7 bases). CDR1 SGHRS and CDR2 YFSETQ come from the germline V gene. V was shortened by 1 base and J by 3 bases, with 12 bases between the two germline ends. This CDR3 contains 15 residues. CDR3 bases: TGCGCCAGCAGCTTGTGGGGGGGCGGGACAGATACGCAGTATTTT. It codes for CASSLWGGGTDTQYF.

V usage is TRBV11-3 and J usage is TRBJ1-1; D is possibly TRBD1 (6 bases). Trimming stripped 4 bases from V and 5 bases from J, with 17 bases between. The CDR3 consists of 15 residues. CDR1 and CDR2 from the germline V gene are SGHNT and YENEEA. The CDR3 sequence: CASSYYREGVTEAFF. The CDR3 coding sequence is TGTGCCAGCAGCTACTACAGGGAGGGTGTAACTGAAGCTTTCTTT. Combining the CDR3 with reference TRBV11-3 and TRBJ1-1 gives the whole variable domain EAGVVQSPRYKIIEKKQPVAFWCNPISGHNTLYWYLQNLGQGPELLIRYENEEAVDDSQLPKDRFSAERLKGVDSTLKIQPAELGDSAVYLCASSYYREGVTEAFFGQGTRLTVV.

The genes are TRBV7-7 and TRBJ2-3, with unresolved D. This CDR3 region has 15 residues. Trimming removed 3 bases at V and 1 base at J, with 11 bases between. The germline CDR1 and CDR2 sequences are SSHAT and FNYEAQ (reference sequence). The CDR3: CASSLSPYGTDTQYF. The CDR3 region has the DNA TGTGCCAGCAGCTTGTCCCCATATGGCACAGATACGCAGTATTTT. Full variable domain (remainder filled in from reference TRBV7-7 and TRBJ2-3): GAGVSQSPRYKVTKRGQDVTLRCDPISSHATLYWYQQALGQGPEFLTYFNYEAQPDKSGLPSDRFSAERPEGSISTLTIQRTEQRDSAMYRCASSLSPYGTDTQYFGPGTRLTVL.

The J gene is TRBJ1-2, the V gene TRBV11-3; 8 nucleotides align to TRBD1. The CDR3 consists of 14 residues. From germline, CDR1 is SGHNT and CDR2 YENEEA. V was pared by 6 bases and J by 4 bases, with 7 bases of the junction left unmatched. The DNA of the CDR3 is TGTGCCAGCAGAGAAGTCCAGGGGGCCTATGGCTACACCTTC. Translating gives CASREVQGAYGYTF.